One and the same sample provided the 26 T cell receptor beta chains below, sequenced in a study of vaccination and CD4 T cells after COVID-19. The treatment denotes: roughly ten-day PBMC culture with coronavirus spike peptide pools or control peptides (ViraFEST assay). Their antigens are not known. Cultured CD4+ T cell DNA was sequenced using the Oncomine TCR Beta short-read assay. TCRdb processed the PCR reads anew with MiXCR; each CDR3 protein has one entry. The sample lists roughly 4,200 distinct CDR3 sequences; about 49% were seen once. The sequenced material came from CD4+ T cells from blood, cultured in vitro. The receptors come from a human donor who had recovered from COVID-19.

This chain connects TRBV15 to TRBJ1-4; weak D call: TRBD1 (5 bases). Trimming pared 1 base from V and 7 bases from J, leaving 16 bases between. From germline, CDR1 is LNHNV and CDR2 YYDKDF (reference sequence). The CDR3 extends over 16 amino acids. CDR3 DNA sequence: TGTGCCACCAGCAGAGGTCTTGCGGGGCGTGCTGAAAAACTGTTTTTT. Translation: CATSRGLAGRAEKLFF.

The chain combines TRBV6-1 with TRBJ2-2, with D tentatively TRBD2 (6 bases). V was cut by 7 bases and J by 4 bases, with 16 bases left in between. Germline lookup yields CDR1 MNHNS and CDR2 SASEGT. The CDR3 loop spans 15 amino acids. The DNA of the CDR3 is TGTGCCAGCACCGTGGTCGGGGGTAGCACCGGGGAGCTGTTTTTT. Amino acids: CASTVVGGSTGELFF.

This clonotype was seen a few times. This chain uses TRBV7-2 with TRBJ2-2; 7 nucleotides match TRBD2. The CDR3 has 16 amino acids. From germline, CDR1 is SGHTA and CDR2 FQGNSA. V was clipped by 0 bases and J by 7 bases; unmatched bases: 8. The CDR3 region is CASSLAGGSTVGELFF. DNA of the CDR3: TGTGCCAGCAGCTTAGCAGGCGGGAGTACGGTCGGGGAGCTGTTTTTT.

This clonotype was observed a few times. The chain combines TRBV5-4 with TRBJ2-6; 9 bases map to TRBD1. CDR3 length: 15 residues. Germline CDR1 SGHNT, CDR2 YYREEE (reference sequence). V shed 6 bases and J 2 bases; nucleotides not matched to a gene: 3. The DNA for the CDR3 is TGTGCCAGCACCCGACAGGGGGCTGGGGCCAACGTCCTGACTTTC. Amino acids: CASTRQGAGANVLTF.

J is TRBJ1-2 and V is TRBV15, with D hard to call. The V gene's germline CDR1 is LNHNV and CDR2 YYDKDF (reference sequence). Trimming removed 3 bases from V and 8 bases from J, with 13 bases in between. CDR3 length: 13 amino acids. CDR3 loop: CATSSRTETGYTF. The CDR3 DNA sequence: TGTGCCACCAGCAGCCGAACAGAGACGGGCTACACCTTC.

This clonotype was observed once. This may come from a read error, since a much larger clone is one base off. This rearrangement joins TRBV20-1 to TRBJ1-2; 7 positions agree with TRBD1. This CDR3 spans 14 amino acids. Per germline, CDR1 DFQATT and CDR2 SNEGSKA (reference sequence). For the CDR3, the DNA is TGCAGTGCCAGGCGGAGGACAGGTGATGGTGGCCACACCTTC. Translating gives CSARRRTGDGGHTF.

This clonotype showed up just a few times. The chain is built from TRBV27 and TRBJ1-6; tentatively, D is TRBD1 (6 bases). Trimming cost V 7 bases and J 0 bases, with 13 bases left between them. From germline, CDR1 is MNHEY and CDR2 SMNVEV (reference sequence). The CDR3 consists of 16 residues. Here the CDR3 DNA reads TGTGCCAGCACAGAAACAGGGAGCTCCTATAATTCACCCCTCCACTTT. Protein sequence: CASTETGSSYNSPLHF.

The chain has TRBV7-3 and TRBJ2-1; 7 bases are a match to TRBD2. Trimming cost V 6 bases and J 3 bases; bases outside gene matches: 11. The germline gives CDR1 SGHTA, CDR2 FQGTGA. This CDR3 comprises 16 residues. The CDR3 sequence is CASSRGLDWGYNEQFF. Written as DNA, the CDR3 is TGTGCCAGCAGTCGCGGACTAGACTGGGGCTACAATGAGCAGTTCTTC.

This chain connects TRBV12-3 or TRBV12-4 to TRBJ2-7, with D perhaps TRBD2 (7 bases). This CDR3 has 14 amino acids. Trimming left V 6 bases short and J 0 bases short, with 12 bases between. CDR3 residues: CASSLGGHSYEQYF. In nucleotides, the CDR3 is TGTGCCAGCAGCCTCGGGGGGCACTCCTACGAGCAGTACTTC.

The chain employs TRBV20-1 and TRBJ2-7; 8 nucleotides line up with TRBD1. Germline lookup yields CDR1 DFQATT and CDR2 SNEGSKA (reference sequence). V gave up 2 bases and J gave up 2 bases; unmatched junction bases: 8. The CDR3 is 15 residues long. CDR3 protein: CSARIGQGPAYEQYF. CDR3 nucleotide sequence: TGCAGTGCTAGAATCGGACAGGGCCCAGCCTACGAGCAGTACTTC.

The DNA of the CDR3 is TGTGCCAGCAGTTTCAACTATGGCTACACCTTC. It specifies CASSFNYGYTF. The chain has TRBV6-5 and TRBJ1-2; D gene ambiguous. This CDR3 is built from 11 residues. The V and J ends lost 4 bases and 2 bases respectively, with 2 bases between them. CDR1 is MNHEY, CDR2 SVGAGI, per germline.

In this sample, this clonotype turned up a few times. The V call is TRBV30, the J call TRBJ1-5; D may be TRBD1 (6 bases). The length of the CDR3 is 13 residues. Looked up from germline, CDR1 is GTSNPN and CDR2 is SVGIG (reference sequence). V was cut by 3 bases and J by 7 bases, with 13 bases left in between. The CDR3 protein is CAWSLGHEQPQHF. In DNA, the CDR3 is TGTGCCTGGAGCTTGGGACACGAACAGCCCCAGCATTTT.

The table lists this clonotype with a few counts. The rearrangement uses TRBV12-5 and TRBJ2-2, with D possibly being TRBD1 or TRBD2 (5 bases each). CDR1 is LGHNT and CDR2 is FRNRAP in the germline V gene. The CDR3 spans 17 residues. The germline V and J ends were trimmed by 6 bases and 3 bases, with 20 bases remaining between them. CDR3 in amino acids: CASGYNRNREYTGELFF. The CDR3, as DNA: TGTGCTAGTGGCTATAACAGGAATCGGGAATACACCGGGGAGCTGTTTTTT.

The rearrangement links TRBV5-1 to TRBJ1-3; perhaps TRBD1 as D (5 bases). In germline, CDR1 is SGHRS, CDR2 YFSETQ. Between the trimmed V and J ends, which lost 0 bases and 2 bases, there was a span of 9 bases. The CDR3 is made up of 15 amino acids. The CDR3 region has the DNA TGCGCCAGCAGCTTGGTGGGGGTGGCTGGAAACACCATATATTTT. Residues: CASSLVGVAGNTIYF.

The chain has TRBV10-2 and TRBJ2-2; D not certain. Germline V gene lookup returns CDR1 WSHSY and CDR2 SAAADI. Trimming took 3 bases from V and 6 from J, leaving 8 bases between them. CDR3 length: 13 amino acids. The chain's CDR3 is CASSDSRAGELFF. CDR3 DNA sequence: TGCGCCAGCAGTGATTCTAGGGCCGGGGAGCTGTTTTTT.

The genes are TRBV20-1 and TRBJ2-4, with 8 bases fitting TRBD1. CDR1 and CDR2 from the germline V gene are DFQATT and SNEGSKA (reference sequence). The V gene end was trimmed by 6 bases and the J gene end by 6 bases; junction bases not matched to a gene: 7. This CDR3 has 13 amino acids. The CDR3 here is CSAIRGRLNIQYF. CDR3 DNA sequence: TGCAGTGCGATCAGGGGGCGGTTAAACATTCAGTACTTC.

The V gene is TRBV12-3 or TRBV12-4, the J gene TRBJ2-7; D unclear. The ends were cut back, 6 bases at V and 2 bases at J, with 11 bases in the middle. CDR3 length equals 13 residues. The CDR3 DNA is TGTGCCAGCAGCCCCTATGCCACCTACGAGCAGTACTTC. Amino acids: CASSPYATYEQYF.

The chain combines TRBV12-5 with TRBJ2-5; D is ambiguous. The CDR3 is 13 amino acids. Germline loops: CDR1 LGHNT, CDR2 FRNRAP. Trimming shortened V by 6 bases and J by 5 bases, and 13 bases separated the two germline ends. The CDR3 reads CASGRIGRETQYF. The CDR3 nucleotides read TGTGCTAGTGGGCGGATTGGTAGGGAGACCCAGTACTTC. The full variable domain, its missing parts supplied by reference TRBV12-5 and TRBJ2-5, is DARVTQTPRHKVTEMGQEVTMRCQPILGHNTVFWYRQTMMQGLELLAYFRNRAPLDDSGMPKDRFSAEMPDATLATLKIQPSEPRDSAVYFCASGRIGRETQYFGPGTRLLVL.

CDR3 bases: TGCGCCAGCAGCTGGATGACAGGGCTTAATGAAAAACTGTTTTTT. Residues: CASSWMTGLNEKLFF. The V gene is TRBV5-1, the J gene TRBJ1-4, with 7 bases matching TRBD1. With 3 bases clipped from V and 4 bases from J, the junction kept 6 bases outside the gene matches. Germline CDR1 and CDR2: SGHRS and YFSETQ. This CDR3 is built from 15 residues.

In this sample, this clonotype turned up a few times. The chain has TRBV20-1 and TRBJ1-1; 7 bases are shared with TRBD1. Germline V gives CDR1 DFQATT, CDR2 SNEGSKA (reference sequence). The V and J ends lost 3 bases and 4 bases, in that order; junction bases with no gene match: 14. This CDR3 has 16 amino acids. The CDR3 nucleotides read TGCAGTGCTAGCAGTCCCATGACAGGGAGGGCCACTGAAGCTTTCTTT. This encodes CSASSPMTGRATEAFF.

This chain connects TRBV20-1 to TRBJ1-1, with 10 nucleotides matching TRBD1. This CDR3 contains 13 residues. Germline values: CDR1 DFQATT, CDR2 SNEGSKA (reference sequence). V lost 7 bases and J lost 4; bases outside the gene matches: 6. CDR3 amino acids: CSVRQGARTEAFF. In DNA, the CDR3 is TGCAGTGTCAGACAGGGGGCGCGCACTGAAGCTTTCTTT.

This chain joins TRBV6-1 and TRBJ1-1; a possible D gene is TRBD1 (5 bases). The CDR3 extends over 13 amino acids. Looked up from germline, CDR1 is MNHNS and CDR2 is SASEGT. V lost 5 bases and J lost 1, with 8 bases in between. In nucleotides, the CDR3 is TGTGCCAGCAGTCTGACAGAGAACACTGAAGCTTTCTTT. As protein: CASSLTENTEAFF.

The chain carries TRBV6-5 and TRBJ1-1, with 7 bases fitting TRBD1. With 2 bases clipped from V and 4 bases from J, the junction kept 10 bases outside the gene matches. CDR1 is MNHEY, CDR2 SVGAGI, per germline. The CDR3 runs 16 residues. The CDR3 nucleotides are TGTGCCAGCAGTTACCCCGGACAGGACGGGCCCACTGAAGCTTTCTTT. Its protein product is CASSYPGQDGPTEAFF.

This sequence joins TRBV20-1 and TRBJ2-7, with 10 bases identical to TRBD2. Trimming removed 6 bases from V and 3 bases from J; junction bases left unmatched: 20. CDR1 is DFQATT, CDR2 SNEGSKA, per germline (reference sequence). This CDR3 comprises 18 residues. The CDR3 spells CSAPISRASGGSVYEQYF. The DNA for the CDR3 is TGCAGTGCCCCGATAAGTAGGGCTAGCGGGGGAAGTGTCTACGAGCAGTACTTC.

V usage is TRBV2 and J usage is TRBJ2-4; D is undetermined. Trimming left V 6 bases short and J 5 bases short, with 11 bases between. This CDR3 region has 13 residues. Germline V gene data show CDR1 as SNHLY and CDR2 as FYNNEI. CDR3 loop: CASSVLLQNIQYF. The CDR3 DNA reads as TGTGCCAGCAGCGTCCTTCTCCAAAACATTCAGTACTTC.

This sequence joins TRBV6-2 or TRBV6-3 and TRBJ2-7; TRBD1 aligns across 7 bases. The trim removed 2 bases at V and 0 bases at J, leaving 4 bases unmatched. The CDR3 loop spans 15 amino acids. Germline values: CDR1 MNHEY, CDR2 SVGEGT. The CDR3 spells CASSYLGGSSYEQYF. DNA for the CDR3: TGTGCCAGCAGTTACCTAGGGGGCTCCTCCTACGAGCAGTACTTC.